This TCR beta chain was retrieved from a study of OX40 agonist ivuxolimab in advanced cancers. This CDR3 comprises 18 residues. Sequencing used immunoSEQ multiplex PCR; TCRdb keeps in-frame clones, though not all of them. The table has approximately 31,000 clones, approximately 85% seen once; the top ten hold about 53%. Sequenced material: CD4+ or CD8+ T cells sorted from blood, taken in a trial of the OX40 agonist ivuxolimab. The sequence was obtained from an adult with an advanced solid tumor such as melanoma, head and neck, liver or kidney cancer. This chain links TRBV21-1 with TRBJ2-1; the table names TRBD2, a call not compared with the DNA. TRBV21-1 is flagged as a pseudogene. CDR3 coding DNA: TGTGCCAGCCTCGGGATAGCGGGGGGGCCCTTATCCTACAATGAGCAGTTCTTC. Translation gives CASLGIAGGPLSYNEQFF.